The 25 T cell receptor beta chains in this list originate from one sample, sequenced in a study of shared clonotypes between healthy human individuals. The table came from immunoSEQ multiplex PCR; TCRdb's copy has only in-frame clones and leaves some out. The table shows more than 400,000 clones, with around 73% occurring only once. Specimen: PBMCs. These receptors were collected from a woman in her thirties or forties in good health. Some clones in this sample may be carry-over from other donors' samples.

The CDR3 protein is CASSNQWGGETQYF. In nucleotides, the CDR3 is TGTGCCAGCAGTAACCAATGGGGAGGGGAGACCCAGTACTTC. The rearrangement links TRBV6-6 to TRBJ2-5; 7 nucleotides match TRBD2. CDR1 MNHNY and CDR2 SVGAGI come from the germline V gene (reference sequence). V gave up 5 bases and J gave up 5 bases; unmatched junction bases: 8. The CDR3 totals 14 residues.

CDR3 DNA sequence: TGTGCCAGTAGTATATGGGAGGGGGACACTGAAGCTTTCTTT. Translation gives CASSIWEGDTEAFF. The V call is TRBV19, the J call TRBJ1-1; perhaps TRBD1 as D (6 bases). CDR3 length equals 14 residues. Germline CDR1 LNHDA, CDR2 SQIVND (reference sequence). The germline V and J ends were trimmed by 2 bases and 3 bases, with 10 bases remaining between them.

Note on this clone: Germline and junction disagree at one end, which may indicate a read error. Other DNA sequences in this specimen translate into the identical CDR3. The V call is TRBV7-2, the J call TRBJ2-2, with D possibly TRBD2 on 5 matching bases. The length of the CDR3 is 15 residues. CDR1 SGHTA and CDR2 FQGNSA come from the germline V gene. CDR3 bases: TGTGCTAGCAGCCCCAAACTAGGATCGGCCGGGGAGCTGTTTTTT. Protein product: CASSPKLGSAGELFF. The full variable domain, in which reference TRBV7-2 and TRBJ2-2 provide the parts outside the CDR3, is GAGVSQSPSNKVTEKGKDVELRCDPISGHTALYWYRQSLGQGLEFLIYFQGNSAPDKSGLPSDRFSAERTGGSVSTLTIQRTQQEDSAVYLCASSPKLGSAGELFFGEGSRLTVL.

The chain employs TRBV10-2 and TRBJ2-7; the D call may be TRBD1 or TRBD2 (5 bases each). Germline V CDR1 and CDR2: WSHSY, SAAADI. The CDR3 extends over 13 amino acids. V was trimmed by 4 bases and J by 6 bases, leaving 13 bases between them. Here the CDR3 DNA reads TGCGCCAGCAGTGCCTCCCGGGACGGCGAGCAGTACTTC. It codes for CASSASRDGEQYF.

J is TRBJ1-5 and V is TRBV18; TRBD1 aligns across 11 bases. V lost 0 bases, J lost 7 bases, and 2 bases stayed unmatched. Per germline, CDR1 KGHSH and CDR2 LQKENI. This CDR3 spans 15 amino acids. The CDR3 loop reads CASSPPGQGGQPQHF. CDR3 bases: TGTGCCAGCTCACCACCGGGACAGGGGGGGCAGCCCCAGCATTTT.

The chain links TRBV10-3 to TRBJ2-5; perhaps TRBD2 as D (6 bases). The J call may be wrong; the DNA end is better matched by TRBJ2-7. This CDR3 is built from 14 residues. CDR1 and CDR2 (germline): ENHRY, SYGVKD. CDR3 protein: CAIMEPGEIYEQYF. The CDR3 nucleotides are TGTGCCATCATGGAACCGGGAGAGATCTACGAGCAGTACTTC.

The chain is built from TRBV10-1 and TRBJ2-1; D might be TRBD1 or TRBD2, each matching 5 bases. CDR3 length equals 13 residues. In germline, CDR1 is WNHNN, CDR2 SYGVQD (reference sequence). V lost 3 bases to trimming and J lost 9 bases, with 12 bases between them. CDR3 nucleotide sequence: TGCGCCAGCAGTGATGAGGGGTGGGGTGAGCAGTTCTTC. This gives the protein CASSDEGWGEQFF.

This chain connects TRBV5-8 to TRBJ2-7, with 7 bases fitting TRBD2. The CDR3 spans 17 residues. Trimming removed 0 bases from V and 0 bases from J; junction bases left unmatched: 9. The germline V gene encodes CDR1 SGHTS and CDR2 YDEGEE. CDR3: CASSLEASGASSYEQYF. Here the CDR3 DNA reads TGTGCCAGCAGCTTGGAGGCTAGCGGAGCAAGCTCCTACGAGCAGTACTTC.

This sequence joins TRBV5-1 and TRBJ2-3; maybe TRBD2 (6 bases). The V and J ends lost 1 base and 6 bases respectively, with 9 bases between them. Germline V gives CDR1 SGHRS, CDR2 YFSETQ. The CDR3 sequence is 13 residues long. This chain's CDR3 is CASSLSGRDTQYF. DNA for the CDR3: TGCGCCAGCAGCTTGTCAGGGAGGGATACGCAGTATTTT.

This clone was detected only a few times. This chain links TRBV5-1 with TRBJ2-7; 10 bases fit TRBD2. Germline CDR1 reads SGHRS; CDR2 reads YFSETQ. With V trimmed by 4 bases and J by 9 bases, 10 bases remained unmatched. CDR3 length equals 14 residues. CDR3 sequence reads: CASSPPGTSVGQYF. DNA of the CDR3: TGCGCCAGCAGCCCCCCAGGGACTAGCGTTGGGCAGTACTTC.

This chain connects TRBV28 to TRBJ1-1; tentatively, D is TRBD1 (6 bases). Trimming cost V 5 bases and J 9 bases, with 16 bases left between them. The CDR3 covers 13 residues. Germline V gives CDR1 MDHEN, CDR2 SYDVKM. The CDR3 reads CASSLLYRDQAFF. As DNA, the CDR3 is TGTGCCAGCAGTCTGCTATACAGGGATCAAGCTTTCTTT.

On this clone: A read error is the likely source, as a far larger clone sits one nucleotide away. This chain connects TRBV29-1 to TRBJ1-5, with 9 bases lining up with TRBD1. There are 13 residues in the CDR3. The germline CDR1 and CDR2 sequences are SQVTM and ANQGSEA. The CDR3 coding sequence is TGCGGCGTTGCGGACAGGGGCGATCAGCCCCAGCATTTT. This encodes CGVADRGDQPQHF.

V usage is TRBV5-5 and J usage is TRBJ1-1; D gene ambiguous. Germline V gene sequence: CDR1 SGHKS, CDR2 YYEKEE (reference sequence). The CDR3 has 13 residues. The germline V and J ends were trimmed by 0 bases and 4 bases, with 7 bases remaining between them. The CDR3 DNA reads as TGTGCCAGCAGCTTGGTCCCGCGCACTGAAGCTTTCTTT. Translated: CASSLVPRTEAFF.

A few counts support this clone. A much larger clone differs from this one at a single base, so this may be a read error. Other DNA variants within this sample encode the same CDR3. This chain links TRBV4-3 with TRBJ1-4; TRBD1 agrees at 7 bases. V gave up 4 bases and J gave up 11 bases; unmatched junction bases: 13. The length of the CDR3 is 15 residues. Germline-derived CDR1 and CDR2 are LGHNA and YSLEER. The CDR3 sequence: CASSRETGKEEKLFF. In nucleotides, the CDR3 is TGCGCCAGCAGCCGAGAGACAGGGAAGGAAGAGAAACTGTTTTTT.

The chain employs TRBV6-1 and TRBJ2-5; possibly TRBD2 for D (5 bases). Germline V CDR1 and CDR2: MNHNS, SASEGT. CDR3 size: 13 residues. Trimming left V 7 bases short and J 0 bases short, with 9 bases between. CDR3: CASKGDNQETQYF. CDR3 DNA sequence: TGTGCCAGCAAGGGAGACAACCAAGAGACCCAGTACTTC.

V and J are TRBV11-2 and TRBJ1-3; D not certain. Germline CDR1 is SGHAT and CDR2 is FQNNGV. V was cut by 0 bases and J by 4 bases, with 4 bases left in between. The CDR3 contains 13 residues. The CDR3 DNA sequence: TGTGCCAGCAGCTTAGAGCGGGGAAACACCATATATTTT. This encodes CASSLERGNTIYF.

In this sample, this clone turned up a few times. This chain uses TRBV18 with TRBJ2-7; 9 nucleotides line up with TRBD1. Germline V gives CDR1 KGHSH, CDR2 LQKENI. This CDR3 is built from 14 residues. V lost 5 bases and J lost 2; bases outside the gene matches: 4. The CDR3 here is CASSAGTGPYEQYF. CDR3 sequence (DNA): TGTGCCAGCTCAGCCGGGACAGGGCCCTACGAGCAGTACTTC.

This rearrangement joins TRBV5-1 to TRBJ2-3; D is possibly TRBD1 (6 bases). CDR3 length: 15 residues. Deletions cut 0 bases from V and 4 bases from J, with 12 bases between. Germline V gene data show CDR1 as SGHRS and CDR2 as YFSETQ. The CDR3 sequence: CASSLDSPGADTQYF. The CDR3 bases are TGCGCCAGCAGCTTGGACAGTCCAGGGGCAGATACGCAGTATTTT.

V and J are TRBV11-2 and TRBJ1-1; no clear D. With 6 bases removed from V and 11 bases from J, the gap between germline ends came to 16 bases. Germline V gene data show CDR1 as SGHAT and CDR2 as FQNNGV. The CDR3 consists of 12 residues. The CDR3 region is CASRSHPSAAFF. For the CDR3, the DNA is TGTGCCAGCAGATCACATCCCTCGGCGGCTTTCTTT.

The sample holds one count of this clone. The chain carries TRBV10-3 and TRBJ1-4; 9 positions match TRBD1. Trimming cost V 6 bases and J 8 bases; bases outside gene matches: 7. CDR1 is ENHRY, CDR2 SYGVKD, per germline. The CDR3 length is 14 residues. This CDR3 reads CAIREDRGEEKLFF. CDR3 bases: TGTGCCATCAGGGAGGACAGGGGAGAAGAAAAACTGTTTTTT.

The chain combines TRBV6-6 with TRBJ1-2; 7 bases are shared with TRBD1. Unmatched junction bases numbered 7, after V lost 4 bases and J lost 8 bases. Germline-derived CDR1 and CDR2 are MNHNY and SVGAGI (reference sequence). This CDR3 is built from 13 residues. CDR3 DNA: TGTGCCAGCAGTTTACCGTCAGGGGGAGGCTACACCTTC. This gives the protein CASSLPSGGGYTF.

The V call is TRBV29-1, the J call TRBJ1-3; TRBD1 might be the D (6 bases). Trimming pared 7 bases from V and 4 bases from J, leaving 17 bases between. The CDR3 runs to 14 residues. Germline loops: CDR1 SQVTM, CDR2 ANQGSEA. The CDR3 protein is CSADLGARGNTIYF. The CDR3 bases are TGCAGCGCCGACCTGGGGGCGCGAGGAAACACCATATATTTT. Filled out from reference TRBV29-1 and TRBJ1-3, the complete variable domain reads SAVISQKPSRDICQRGTSLTIQCQVDSQVTMMFWYRQQPGQSLTLIATANQGSEATYESGFVIDKFPISRPNLTFSTLTVSNMSPEDSSIYLCSADLGARGNTIYFGEGSWLTVV.

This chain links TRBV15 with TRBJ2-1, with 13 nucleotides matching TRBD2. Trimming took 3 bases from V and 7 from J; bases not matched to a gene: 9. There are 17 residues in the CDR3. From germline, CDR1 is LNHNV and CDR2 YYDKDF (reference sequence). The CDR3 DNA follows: TGTGCCACCAGCAGGGGGGGGACTAGCGGGAAGTCTAATGAGCAGTTCTTC. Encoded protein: CATSRGGTSGKSNEQFF.

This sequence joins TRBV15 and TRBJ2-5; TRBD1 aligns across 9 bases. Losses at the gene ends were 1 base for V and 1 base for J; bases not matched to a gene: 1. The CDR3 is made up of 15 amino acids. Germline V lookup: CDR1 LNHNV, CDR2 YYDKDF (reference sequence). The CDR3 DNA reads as TGTGCCACCAGCAGAGGGGGACAGGGCCAAGAGACCCAGTACTTC. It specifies CATSRGGQGQETQYF.

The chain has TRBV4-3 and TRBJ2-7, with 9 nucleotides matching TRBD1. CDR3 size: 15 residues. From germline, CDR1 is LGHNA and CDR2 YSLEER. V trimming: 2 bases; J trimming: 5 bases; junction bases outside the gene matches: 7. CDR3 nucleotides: TGCGCCAGCAGCCAAAGGGACAGGGAGGGCGACGAGCAGTACTTC. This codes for CASSQRDREGDEQYF.